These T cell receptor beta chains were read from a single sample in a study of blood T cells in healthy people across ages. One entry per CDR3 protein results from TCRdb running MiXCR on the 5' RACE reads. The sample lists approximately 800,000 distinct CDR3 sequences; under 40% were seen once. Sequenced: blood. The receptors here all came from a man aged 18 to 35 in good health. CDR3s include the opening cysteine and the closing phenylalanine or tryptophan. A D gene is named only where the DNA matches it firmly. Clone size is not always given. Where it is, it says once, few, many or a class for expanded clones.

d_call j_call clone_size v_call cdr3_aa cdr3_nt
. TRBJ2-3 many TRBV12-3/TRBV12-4 CASSLGQRTDTQYF TGTGCCAGCAGCTTAGGGCAGCGCACAGATACGCAGTATTTT
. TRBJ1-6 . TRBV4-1 CASSQVGGAGNSPLHF TGCGCCAGCAGCCAAGTCGGGGGCGCCGGCAATTCACCCCTCCACTTT
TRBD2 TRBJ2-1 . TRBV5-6 CASSLEGLSGNEQFF TGTGCCAGCAGCTTGGAGGGACTATCGGGGAATGAGCAGTTCTTC
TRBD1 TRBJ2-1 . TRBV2 CASKSGTGRMDEQFF TGTGCCAGCAAGTCCGGGACAGGGCGTATGGATGAGCAGTTCTTC
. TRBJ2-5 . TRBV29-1 CSVGLAIHNEQYF TGCAGCGTCGGGCTAGCGATTCACAATGAGCAGTACTTC
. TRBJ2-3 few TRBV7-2 CASTPVGGHSTDTQYF TGTGCCAGCACCCCCGTCGGGGGCCATAGCACAGATACGCAGTATTTT
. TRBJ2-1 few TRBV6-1 CASRGRPLNEQFF TGTGCCAGCAGGGGTAGACCACTCAATGAGCAGTTCTTC
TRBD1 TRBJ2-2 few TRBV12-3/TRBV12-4 CAIPGQGANTGELFF TGTGCCATACCCGGGCAGGGGGCTAACACCGGGGAGCTGTTTTTT
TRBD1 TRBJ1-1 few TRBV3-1 CASSPTQGRGTEAFF TGTGCCAGCAGCCCCACACAGGGGAGAGGCACTGAAGCTTTCTTT
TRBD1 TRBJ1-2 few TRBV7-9 CASSFWTGASNYGYTF TGTGCCAGCAGCTTTTGGACAGGGGCGTCGAACTATGGCTACACCTTC
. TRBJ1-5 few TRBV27 CASSLYPPHGRAGSNQPQHF TGTGCCAGCAGTCTTTACCCACCTCACGGCCGGGCGGGGAGCAATCAGCCCCAGCATTTT
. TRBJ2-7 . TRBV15 CATSRDQRPQYF TGTGCCACCAGCAGAGATCAACGGCCACAGTACTTC
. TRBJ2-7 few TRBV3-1 CASSISGHSYEQYF TGTGCCAGCAGTATCTCGGGACACTCCTACGAGCAGTACTTC
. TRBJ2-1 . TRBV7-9 CASNRGGRGFNNEQFF TGTGCCAGCAATCGCGGAGGCAGGGGATTTAACAATGAGCAGTTCTTC
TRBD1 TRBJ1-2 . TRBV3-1 CASSPDREDGYTF TGTGCCAGCAGCCCGGACAGGGAGGATGGCTACACCTTC
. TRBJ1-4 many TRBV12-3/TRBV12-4 CASSSGLPEKLFF TGTGCCAGCAGTTCGGGACTGCCCGAAAAACTGTTTTTT
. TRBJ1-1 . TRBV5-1 CASKSPPGNTEAFF TGCGCCAGCAAATCCCCGCCGGGGAACACTGAAGCTTTCTTT
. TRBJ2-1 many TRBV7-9 CASSLESGEQFF TGTGCCAGCAGCTTAGAGTCTGGGGAGCAGTTCTTC
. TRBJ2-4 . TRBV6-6 CASCQIYTKNIQYF TGTGCCAGCTGCCAAATTTATACCAAAAACATTCAGTACTTC
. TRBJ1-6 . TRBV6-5 CASRNPNNSPLHF TGTGCCAGCAGAAATCCGAATAATTCACCCCTCCACTTT
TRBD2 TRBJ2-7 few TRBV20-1 CSARDWTGGRGNEQYF TGCAGTGCTAGAGATTGGACGGGGGGGCGAGGAAATGAGCAGTACTTC
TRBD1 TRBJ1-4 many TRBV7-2 CASSRRQGAFNEKLFF TGTGCCAGCAGCCGGAGACAGGGGGCGTTTAATGAAAAACTGTTTTTT
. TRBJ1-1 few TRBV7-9 CASSLGAGEGTEAFF TGTGCCAGCAGCTTAGGTGCAGGGGAAGGCACTGAAGCTTTCTTT
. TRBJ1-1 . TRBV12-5 CVSGFHVGGNTEAFF TGTGTTAGTGGTTTCCACGTTGGCGGTAACACTGAAGCTTTCTTT
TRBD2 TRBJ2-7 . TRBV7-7 CASSLGPPPPRTSGRYNEQYF TGTGCTAGCAGCTTAGGGCCCCCTCCCCCCCGGACTAGCGGGAGGTACAATGAGCAGTACTTC
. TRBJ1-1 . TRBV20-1 CSARARFVETEAFF TGCAGTGCTAGAGCTCGTTTTGTGGAAACTGAAGCTTTCTTT
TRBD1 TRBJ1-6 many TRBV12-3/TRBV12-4 CASSLGDRISSYNSPLHF TGTGCCAGCAGTTTAGGGGACAGGATCAGCTCCTATAATTCACCCCTCCACTTT
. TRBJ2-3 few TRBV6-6 CASSPSGRPSTDTQYF TGTGCCAGCAGCCCATCGGGGAGACCCTCCACAGATACGCAGTATTTT
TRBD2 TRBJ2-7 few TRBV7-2 CASSPSGGGAGNEQYF TGTGCCAGCAGCCCCTCGGGCGGGGGGGCTGGCAATGAGCAGTACTTC
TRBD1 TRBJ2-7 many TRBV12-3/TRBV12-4 CASSPTPGQGSYEQYF TGTGCCAGCAGTCCAACCCCGGGACAGGGTTCCTACGAGCAGTACTTC
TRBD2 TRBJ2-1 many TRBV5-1 CASSLGAGEYNEQFF TGCGCCAGCAGCTTGGGAGCGGGGGAGTACAATGAGCAGTTCTTC
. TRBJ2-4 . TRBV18 CASSPVTREKNIQYF TGTGCCAGCTCACCTGTGACGAGGGAGAAAAACATTCAGTACTTC
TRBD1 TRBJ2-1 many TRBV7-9 CASQGASGLDEQFF TGTGCCAGCCAGGGGGCTAGTGGACTGGATGAGCAGTTCTTC
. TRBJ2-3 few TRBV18 CASSRTDLPDTQYF TGTGCCAGCTCACGGACAGACCTCCCAGATACGCAGTATTTT
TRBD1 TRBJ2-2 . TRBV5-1 CASSLRGQGAPGELFF TGCGCCAGCAGCTTGAGAGGACAGGGGGCGCCCGGGGAGCTGTTTTTT
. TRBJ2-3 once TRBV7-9 CASSPATGTDTQYF TGTGCCAGCAGCCCTGCGACAGGCACAGATACGCAGTATTTT
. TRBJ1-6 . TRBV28 CANSLGGPNSPLHF TGTGCCAACAGTTTAGGAGGTCCTAATTCACCCCTCCACTTT
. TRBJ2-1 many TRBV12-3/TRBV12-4 CASSRGGQGSLIQFF TGTGCCAGCAGCCGGGGGGGACAGGGTTCTCTAATACAGTTCTTC
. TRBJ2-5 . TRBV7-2 CASSFAARETQYF TGTGCCAGCAGCTTCGCAGCCCGGGAGACCCAGTACTTC
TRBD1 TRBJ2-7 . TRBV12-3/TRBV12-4 CASSWSGTAYEQYF TGTGCCAGCTCGTGGTCTGGGACAGCCTACGAGCAGTACTTC
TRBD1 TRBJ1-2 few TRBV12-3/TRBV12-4 CASSGADRAYGYTF TGTGCCAGCAGCGGCGCGGACAGGGCCTATGGCTACACCTTC
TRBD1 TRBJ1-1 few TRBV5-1 CASSPGQEAFF TGCGCCAGCAGCCCGGGACAGGAAGCTTTCTTT
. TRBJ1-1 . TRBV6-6 CASSYRPGTLNTEAFF TGTGCCAGCAGTTACCGTCCCGGGACTCTAAACACTGAAGCTTTCTTT
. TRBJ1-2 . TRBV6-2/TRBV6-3 CASIGGGNYGYTF TGTGCCAGCATCGGGGGCGGTAACTATGGCTACACCTTC
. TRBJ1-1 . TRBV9 CASSVEKGNTEAFF TGTGCCAGCAGCGTAGAGAAGGGGAACACTGAAGCTTTCTTT
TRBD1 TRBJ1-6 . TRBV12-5 CASGTGQPNSPLHF TGCGCTAGTGGTACGGGACAGCCTAATTCACCCCTCCACTTT
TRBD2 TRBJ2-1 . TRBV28 CASTFRGGGAKNEQFF TGTGCCAGCACTTTCAGGGGCGGGGGGGCGAAAAATGAGCAGTTCTTC
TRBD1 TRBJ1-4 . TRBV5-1 CASSLAGTGEEKLFF TGCGCCAGCAGCTTGGCCGGGACAGGGGAAGAAAAACTGTTTTTT
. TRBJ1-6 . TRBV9 CASSVGSSSYNSPPHF TGTGCCAGCAGCGTAGGATCCAGCTCCTATAATTCACCCCCCCACTTT
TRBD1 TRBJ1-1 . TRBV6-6 CASSRQGGATEAFF TGTGCCAGCAGTAGACAGGGCGGCGCCACTGAAGCTTTCTTT
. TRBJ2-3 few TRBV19 CASSIAGLTDTQYF TGTGCCAGTAGTATAGCAGGACTCACAGATACGCAGTATTTT
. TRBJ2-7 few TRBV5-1 CASSSAGSLYEQYF TGCGCCAGCAGCTCCGCGGGGAGTCTCTACGAGCAGTACTTC
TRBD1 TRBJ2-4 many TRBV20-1 CSSSGTDKNIQYF TGCAGTTCCTCCGGGACAGACAAAAACATTCAGTACTTC
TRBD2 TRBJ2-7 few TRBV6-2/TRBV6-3 CASSLGGASSYEQYF TGTGCCAGCAGTTTGGGAGGGGCAAGCTCCTACGAGCAGTACTTC